This T cell receptor beta chain was recorded in a study of a mutant IDH1 vaccine in newly diagnosed glioma. Time point meaning: week 23, last vaccination. A single vaccine dose contained 300 ug of mutant IDH1 20-mer peptide, and topical imiquimod was used with it. Profiling relied on immunoSEQ multiplex PCR, and the TCRdb table lists in-frame clones only, not all of them. Among about 44,000 clones, more than 85% were seen once, and the ten largest hold roughly 3.9%. Concerning this clone: Its antigen is not identified.

The clonotype was recovered from a man over 45 with glioma. The material was PBMCs, obtained from a glioma patient whose treatment included an IDH1 peptide vaccine.

The CDR3 spells CATAGVNYGYTF. The CDR3 DNA reads TGTGCCACTGCCGGGGTTAACTATGGCTACACCTTC. The chain uses TRBV28 and TRBJ1-2; D ambiguous. Trimming stripped 10 bases from V and 1 base from J, with 10 bases between. Germline CDR1 is MDHEN and CDR2 is SYDVKM. The CDR3 length is 12 residues.